This TCR beta chain was captured by sequencing in a study of early T cells in non-severe SARS-CoV-2 infection. The CDR3 is 13 residues long. The V end lost 8 bases, the J end lost 0 bases, and 11 bases lay between the germline ends. Germline V gives CDR1 SQVTM, CDR2 ANQGSEA. Molecules of cDNA were individually given unique molecular identifiers that were attached to them. TCRdb ran MiXCR on the 5' RACE reads and lists one entry per CDR3 protein. The sample shows more than 80,000 distinct CDR3 sequences, 11% of them seen only once. This TCR was sampled from an adult who was a healthcare worker with PCR-confirmed SARS-CoV-2 infection or an uninfected control (not recorded which). Material for sequencing was whole blood. The V and J genes are TRBV29-1 and TRBJ2-1; D is undetermined. The CDR3 DNA reads TGCAGCTTGCAGGAGAGCTCCTACAATGAGCAGTTCTTC. It yields the protein CSLQESSYNEQFF.